Listed below are T cell receptor beta chains from one sample, sequenced in a study of cytomegalovirus exposure and HLA in healthy donors. Measured with immunoSEQ multiplex PCR; TCRdb has only the in-frame clones, and not every one. Of 250,000 or so clones in the sample, nearly 95% are singletons; the top ten hold roughly 1.5%. Specimen: PBMCs. Source of these receptors: a girl aged 2-10 years in good health and CMV-seronegative. Both conserved end residues are part of each CDR3. The D gene is left open where the match is weak.

v_call,d_call,j_call,cdr3_nt,cdr3_aa
TRBV19,.,TRBJ2-7,TGTGCCAGTAGTATAGGAACAGGACCTACCTACGAGCAGTACTTC,CASSIGTGPTYEQYF
TRBV27,TRBD1,TRBJ2-7,TGTGCCAGCAGTTCTAGACAGGGGGTCTACGAGCAGTACTTC,CASSSRQGVYEQYF
TRBV7-2,TRBD2,TRBJ2-5,TGTGCCAGCAGCAGAGGGACTAGCGGGCCGGGCTGGTTGGAGACCCAGTACTTC,CASSRGTSGPGWLETQYF
TRBV10-3,TRBD2,TRBJ2-7,TGTGCCATCAGTGAGGCGGGGGAGAGTGACGAGCAGTACTTC,CAISEAGESDEQYF
TRBV2,.,TRBJ1-1,TGTGCCAGCAGGAGTACCTCGAACACTGAAGCTTTCTTT,CASRSTSNTEAFF
TRBV5-1,.,TRBJ1-5,TGCGCCAGCAGGGCCGCCGGAGAAAATCAGCCCCAGCATTTT,CASRAAGENQPQHF
TRBV7-9,TRBD2,TRBJ2-7,TGTGCCAGCAGCTTAGGAGGCCGGACTAGCCGAAACTACGAGCAGTACTTC,CASSLGGRTSRNYEQYF
TRBV5-1,.,TRBJ2-7,TGCGCCAGCAGCTTGTCGCTCGGAGGCTACGAGCAGTACTTC,CASSLSLGGYEQYF
TRBV28,.,TRBJ2-7,TGTGCCAGCAGTCCCGCTATGGGACTGGCCTACGAGCAGTACTTC,CASSPAMGLAYEQYF
TRBV30,TRBD2,TRBJ2-7,TGTGCCTGGAGCCCCGGACTAGCGGTTACCTACGAGCAGTACTTC,CAWSPGLAVTYEQYF
TRBV5-1,.,TRBJ2-3,TGCGCCAGCAGCTTCCGCGGCACGGGGACTGAGCAGTATTTT,CASSFRGTGTEQYF
TRBV6-5,.,TRBJ1-1,TGTGCCAGCAGACCCCAGGGTAACGCTGAAGCTTTCTTT,CASRPQGNAEAFF
TRBV5-6,TRBD1,TRBJ1-5,TGTGCCAGCAGCACTGGACAGGGCTCAAGGGCCCAGCATTTT,CASSTGQGSRAQHF
TRBV19,.,TRBJ1-3,TGTGCCAGTATCGTAGGAGGGTACGGAAACACCATATATTTT,CASIVGGYGNTIYF